These 10 T cell receptor beta chains were all obtained from the same sample, sequenced in a study of T cell changes during pregnancy in multiple sclerosis. The data were produced by immunoSEQ multiplex PCR, yet TCRdb's version contains in-frame clones alone and is incomplete. The data show 30,000 to 40,000 clones, 94% seen once. Sequenced here: CD4+ T cells from peripheral blood mononuclear cells, sampled in the second trimester of pregnancy. The source of these receptors is a female donor with multiple sclerosis, enrolled in a pregnancy study.

The chain links TRBV11-2 to TRBJ2-7; TRBD2 matches 11 bases. In germline, CDR1 is SGHAT, CDR2 FQNNGV. The CDR3 is 15 amino acids. After removal of 7 bases from V and 0 bases from J, the junction contained 5 bases not matched to a gene. The chain's CDR3 is CASILAGGSSYEQYF. The CDR3 nucleotides are TGTGCCAGCATATTAGCGGGAGGGTCCTCCTACGAGCAGTACTTC.

The rearrangement uses TRBV5-1 and TRBJ2-7, with TRBD1 as a possible D gene (6 bases). The CDR3 length is 16 residues. Germline V CDR1 and CDR2: SGHRS, YFSETQ. The V gene lost 2 bases and the J gene lost 6 bases, with 21 bases spanning the gap. CDR3 bases: TGCGCCAGCAGCTTAAGGTCGACAGGCCCCTTCCTCGAGCAGTACTTC. This gives the protein CASSLRSTGPFLEQYF. Variable domain in full (rest from reference TRBV5-1 and TRBJ2-7): KAGVTQTPRYLIKTRGQQVTLSCSPISGHRSVSWYQQTPGQGLQFLFEYFSETQRNKGNFPGRFSGRQFSNSRSEMNVSTLELGDSALYLCASSLRSTGPFLEQYFGPGTRLTVT.

Only one count was recorded for this clone. The chain joins TRBV6-6 to TRBJ1-1; D unclear. Trimming took off 10 bases at V and 0 bases at J, with 9 bases between the two ends. This CDR3 has 12 amino acids. Per germline, CDR1 MNHNY and CDR2 SVGAGI (reference sequence). In DNA form, the CDR3 reads TGTGCCATGAGAATAGTGAACACTGAAGCTTTCTTT. It encodes CAMRIVNTEAFF.

The chain employs TRBV5-1 and TRBJ1-5; D unclear. Looked up from germline, CDR1 is SGHRS and CDR2 is YFSETQ. CDR3 length: 16 amino acids. Trimming took off 0 bases at V and 3 bases at J, with 13 bases between the two ends. This CDR3 is CASSLVPADYNQPQHF. As DNA, the CDR3 is TGCGCCAGCAGCTTGGTGCCAGCGGACTACAATCAGCCCCAGCATTTT.

The chain is built from TRBV15 and TRBJ2-1; no definite D call. The V and J ends lost 1 base and 7 bases respectively, with 8 bases between them. Germline V gene data show CDR1 as LNHNV and CDR2 as YYDKDF (reference sequence). This CDR3 has 13 residues. CDR3 residues: CATSRGLYNEQFF. The CDR3 nucleotides read TGTGCCACCAGCAGAGGACTTTATAATGAGCAGTTCTTC. Supplemented by reference TRBV15 and TRBJ2-1, the full variable domain reads DAMVIQNPRYQVTQFGKPVTLSCSQTLNHNVMYWYQQKSSQAPKLLFHYYDKDFNNEADTPDNFQSRRPNTSFCFLDIRSPGLGDTAMYLCATSRGLYNEQFFGPGTRLTVL.

The chain employs TRBV5-1 and TRBJ2-1; 9 bases align to TRBD1. The CDR3 sequence is 16 residues long. Germline CDR1 and CDR2: SGHRS and YFSETQ. V gave up 4 bases and J gave up 7 bases; unmatched junction bases: 12. CDR3 DNA sequence: TGCGCCAGCAGCCGAATGCCGGGACAGGGTCAAAATGAGCAGTTCTTC. Amino acids: CASSRMPGQGQNEQFF.

The rearrangement uses TRBV2 and TRBJ2-5; TRBD1 aligns across 12 bases. CDR1 SNHLY and CDR2 FYNNEI come from the germline V gene. This CDR3 comprises 15 residues. The J segment lost 5 bases and the V segment lost 7 bases, leaving 8 bases of the junction unmatched. For the CDR3, the DNA is TGTGCCAGCACCCCCGGGACAGGGGGCTTTGAGACCCAGTACTTC. Translated: CASTPGTGGFETQYF.

This sequence joins TRBV7-3 and TRBJ1-6; D perhaps matches TRBD1 (6 bases). This CDR3 contains 14 residues. Between the trimmed V and J ends, which lost 4 bases and 9 bases, there was a span of 13 bases. The V gene's germline CDR1 is SGHTA and CDR2 FQGTGA. CDR3 DNA: TGTGCCAGCAGCTGGGCAGGGGTGGGTTCACCCCTCCACTTT. Encoded protein: CASSWAGVGSPLHF.

The J gene is TRBJ2-7, the V gene TRBV7-8; 9 bases map to TRBD2. Trimming cost V 1 base and J 13 bases; bases outside gene matches: 5. CDR1 is SGHVS and CDR2 is FQNEAQ in the germline V gene. This CDR3 has 12 residues. The CDR3 DNA is TGTGCCAGCAGCTTAGAGACTAGCGGCGCTTACTTC. Protein: CASSLETSGAYF.

This chain connects TRBV6-5 to TRBJ1-6; 8 bases align to TRBD1. Looked up from germline, CDR1 is MNHEY and CDR2 is SVGAGI. After removal of 6 bases from V and 6 bases from J, the junction contained 7 bases not matched to a gene. The CDR3 length is 15 residues. The CDR3 region is CASSPGTGLNSPLHF. The CDR3 DNA is TGTGCCAGCAGCCCCGGGACAGGACTTAATTCACCCCTCCACTTT.